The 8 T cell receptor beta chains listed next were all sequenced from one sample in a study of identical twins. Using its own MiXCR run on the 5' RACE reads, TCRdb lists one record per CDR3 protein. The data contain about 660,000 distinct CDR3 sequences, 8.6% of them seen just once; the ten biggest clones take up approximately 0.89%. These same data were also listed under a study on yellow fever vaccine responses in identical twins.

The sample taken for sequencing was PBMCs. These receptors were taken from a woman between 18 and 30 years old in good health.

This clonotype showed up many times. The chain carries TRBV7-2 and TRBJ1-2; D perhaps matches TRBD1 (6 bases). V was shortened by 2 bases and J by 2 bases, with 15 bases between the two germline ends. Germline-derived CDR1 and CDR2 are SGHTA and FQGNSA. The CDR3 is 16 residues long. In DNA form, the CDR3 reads TGTGCCAGCAGCTTAACAGTTGGACAGCGAAACTATGGCTACACCTTC. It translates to CASSLTVGQRNYGYTF.

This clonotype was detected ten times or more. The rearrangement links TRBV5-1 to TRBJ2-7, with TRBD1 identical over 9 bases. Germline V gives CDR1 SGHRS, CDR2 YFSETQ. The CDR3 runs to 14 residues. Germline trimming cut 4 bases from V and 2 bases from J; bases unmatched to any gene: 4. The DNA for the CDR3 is TGCGCCAGCAGCATGGACAGGGGCACCTACGAGCAGTACTTC. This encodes CASSMDRGTYEQYF.

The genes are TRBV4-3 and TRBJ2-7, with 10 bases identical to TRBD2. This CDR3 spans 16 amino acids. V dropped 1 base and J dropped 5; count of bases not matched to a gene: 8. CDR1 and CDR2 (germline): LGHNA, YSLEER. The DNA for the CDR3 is TGCGCCAGCAGCCAAGGTCCCAGCGGGAGGGCCCACGAGCAGTACTTC. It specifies CASSQGPSGRAHEQYF.

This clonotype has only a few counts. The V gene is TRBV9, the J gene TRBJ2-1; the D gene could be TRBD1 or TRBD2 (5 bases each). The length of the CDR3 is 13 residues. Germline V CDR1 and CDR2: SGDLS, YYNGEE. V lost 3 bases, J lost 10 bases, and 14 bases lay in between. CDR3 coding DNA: TGTGCCAGCAGCGGGGACGCGCCTGGGGAGCAGTTCTTC. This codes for CASSGDAPGEQFF.

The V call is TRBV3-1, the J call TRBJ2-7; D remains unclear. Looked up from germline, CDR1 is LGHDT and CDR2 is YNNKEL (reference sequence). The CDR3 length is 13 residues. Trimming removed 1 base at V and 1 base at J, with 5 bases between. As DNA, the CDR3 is TGTGCCAGCAGCCAAGTTAAGTCCTACGAGCAGTACTTC. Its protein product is CASSQVKSYEQYF.

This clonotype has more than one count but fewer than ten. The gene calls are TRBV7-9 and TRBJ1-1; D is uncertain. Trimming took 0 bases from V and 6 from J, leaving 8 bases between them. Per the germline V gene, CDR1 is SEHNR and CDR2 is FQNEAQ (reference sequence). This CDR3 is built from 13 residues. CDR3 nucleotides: TGTGCCAGCAGCTTAGCGCTAATCGCTGAAGCTTTCTTT. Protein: CASSLALIAEAFF.

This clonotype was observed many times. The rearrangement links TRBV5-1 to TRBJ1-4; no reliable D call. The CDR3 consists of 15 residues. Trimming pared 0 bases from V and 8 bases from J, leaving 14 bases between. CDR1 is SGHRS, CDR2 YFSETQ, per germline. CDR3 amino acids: CASSLDPKNAEKLFF. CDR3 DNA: TGCGCCAGCAGCTTGGACCCAAAAAACGCGGAAAAACTGTTTTTT.

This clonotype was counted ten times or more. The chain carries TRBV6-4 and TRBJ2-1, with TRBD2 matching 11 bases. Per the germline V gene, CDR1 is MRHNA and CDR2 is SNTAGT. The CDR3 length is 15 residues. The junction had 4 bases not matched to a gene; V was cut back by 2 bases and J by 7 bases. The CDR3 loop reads CASSDRASGGNEQFF. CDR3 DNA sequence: TGTGCCAGCAGTGACAGGGCTAGCGGGGGGAATGAGCAGTTCTTC.